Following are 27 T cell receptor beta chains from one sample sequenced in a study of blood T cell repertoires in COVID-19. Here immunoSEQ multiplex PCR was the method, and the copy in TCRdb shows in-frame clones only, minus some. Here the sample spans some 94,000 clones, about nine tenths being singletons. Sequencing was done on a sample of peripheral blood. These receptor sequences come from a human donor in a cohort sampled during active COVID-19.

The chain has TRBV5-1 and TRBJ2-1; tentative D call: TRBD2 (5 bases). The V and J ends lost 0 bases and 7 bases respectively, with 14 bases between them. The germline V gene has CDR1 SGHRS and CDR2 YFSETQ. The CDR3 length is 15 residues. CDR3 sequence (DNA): TGCGCCAGCAGCTTGGAAGGTGGGAGAACTAATGAGCAGTTCTTC. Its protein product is CASSLEGGRTNEQFF.

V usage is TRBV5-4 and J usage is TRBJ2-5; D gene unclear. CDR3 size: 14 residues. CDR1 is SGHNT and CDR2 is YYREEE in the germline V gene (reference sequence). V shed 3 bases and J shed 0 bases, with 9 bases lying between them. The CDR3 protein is CASSSYGYQETQYF. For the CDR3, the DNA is TGTGCCAGCAGCTCCTACGGGTACCAAGAGACCCAGTACTTC.

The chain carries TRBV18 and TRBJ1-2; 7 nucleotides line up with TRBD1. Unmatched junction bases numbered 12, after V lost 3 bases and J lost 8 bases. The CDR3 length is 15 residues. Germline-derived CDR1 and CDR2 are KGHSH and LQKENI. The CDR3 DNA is TGTGCCAGCTCACCGGGGACAGAAGTTCTTGACGGCTACACCTTC. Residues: CASSPGTEVLDGYTF.

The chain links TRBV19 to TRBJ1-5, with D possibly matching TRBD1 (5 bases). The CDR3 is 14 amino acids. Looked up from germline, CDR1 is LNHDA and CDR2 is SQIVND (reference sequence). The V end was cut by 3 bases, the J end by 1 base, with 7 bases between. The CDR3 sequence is CASSMGQSNQPQHF. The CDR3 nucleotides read TGTGCCAGTAGTATGGGGCAGAGCAATCAGCCCCAGCATTTT.

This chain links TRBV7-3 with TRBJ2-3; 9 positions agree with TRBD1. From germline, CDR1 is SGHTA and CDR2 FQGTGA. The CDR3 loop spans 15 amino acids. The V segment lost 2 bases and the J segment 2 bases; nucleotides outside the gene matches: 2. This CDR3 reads CASSLGDRVTDTQYF. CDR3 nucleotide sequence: TGTGCCAGCAGCTTAGGGGACAGGGTCACAGATACGCAGTATTTT. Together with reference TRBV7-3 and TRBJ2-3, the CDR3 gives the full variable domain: GAGVSQTPSNKVTEKGKYVELRCDPISGHTALYWYRQSLGQGPEFLIYFQGTGAADDSGLPNDRFFAVRPEGSVSTLKIQRTERGDSAVYLCASSLGDRVTDTQYFGPGTRLTVL.

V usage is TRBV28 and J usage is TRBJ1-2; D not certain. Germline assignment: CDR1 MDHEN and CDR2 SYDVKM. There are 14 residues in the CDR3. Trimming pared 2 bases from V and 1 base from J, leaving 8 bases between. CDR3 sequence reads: CASSLPLFNYGYTF. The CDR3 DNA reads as TGTGCCAGCAGTTTACCGCTATTTAACTATGGCTACACCTTC.

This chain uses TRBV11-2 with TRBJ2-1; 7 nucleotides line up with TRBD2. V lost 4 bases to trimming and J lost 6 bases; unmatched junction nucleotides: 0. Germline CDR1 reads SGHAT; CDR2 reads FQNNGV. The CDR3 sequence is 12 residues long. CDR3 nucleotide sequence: TGTGCCAGCAGCTGGGGGGGCAATGAGCAGTTCTTC. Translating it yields CASSWGGNEQFF.

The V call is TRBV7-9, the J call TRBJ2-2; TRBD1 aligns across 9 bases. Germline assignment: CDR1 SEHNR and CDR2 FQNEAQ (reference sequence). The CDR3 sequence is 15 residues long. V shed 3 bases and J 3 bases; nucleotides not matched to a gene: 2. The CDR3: CASSFTGGYTGELFF. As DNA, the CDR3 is TGTGCCAGCAGCTTTACAGGGGGCTACACCGGGGAGCTGTTTTTT. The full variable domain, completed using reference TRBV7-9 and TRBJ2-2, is DTGVSQNPRHKITKRGQNVTFRCDPISEHNRLYWYRQTLGQGPEFLTYFQNEAQLEKSRLLSDRFSAERPKGSFSTLEIQRTEQGDSAMYLCASSFTGGYTGELFFGEGSRLTVL.

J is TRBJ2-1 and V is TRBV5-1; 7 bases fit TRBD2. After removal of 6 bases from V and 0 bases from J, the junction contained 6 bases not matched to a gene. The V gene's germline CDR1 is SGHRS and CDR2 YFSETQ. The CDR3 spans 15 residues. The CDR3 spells CASTRGEVSYNEQFF. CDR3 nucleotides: TGCGCCAGCACCCGGGGGGAGGTCTCCTACAATGAGCAGTTCTTC.

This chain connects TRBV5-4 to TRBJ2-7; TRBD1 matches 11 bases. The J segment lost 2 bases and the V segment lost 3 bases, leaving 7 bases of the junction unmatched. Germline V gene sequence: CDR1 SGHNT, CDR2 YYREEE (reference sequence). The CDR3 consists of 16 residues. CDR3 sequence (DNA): TGTGCCAGCAGCTGGTGGACAGGGGGCGCACCCTACGAGCAGTACTTC. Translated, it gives CASSWWTGGAPYEQYF. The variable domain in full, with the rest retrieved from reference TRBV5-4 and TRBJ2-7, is ETGVTQSPTHLIKTRGQQVTLRCSSQSGHNTVSWYQQALGQGPQFIFQYYREEENGRGNFPPRFSGLQFPNYSSELNVNALELDDSALYLCASSWWTGGAPYEQYFGPGTRLTVT.

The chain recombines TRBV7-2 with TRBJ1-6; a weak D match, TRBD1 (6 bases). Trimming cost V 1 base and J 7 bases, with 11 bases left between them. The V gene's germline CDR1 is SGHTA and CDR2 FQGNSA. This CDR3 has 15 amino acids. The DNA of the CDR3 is TGTGCCAGCAGCTTAGGTGGACAGAGAAATTCACCCCTCCACTTT. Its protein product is CASSLGGQRNSPLHF. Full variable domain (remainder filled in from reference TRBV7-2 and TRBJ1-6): GAGVSQSPSNKVTEKGKDVELRCDPISGHTALYWYRQSLGQGLEFLIYFQGNSAPDKSGLPSDRFSAERTGGSVSTLTIQRTQQEDSAVYLCASSLGGQRNSPLHFGNGTRLTVT.

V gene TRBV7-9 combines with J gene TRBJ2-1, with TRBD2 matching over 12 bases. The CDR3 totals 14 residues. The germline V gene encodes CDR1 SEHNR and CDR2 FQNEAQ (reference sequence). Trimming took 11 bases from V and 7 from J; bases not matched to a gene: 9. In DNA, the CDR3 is TGTGCCTGGGCCCGACTAGCGGGAGTAAATGAGCAGTTCTTC. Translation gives CAWARLAGVNEQFF.

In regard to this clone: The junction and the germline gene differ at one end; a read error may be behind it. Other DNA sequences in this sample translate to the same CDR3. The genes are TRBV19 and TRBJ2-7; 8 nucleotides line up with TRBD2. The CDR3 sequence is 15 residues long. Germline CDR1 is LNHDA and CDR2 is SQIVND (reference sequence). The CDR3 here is CASSTGLAGSYEQYF. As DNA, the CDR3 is TGTGCCAGTAGTACCGGACTAGCAGGGTCCTACGAACAGTACTTC.

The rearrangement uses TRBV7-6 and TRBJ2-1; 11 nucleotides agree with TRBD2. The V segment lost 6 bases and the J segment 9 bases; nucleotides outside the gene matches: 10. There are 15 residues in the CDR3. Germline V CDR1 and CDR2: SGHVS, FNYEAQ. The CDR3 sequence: CASSTTSGRAGEQFF. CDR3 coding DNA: TGTGCCAGCAGTACCACTAGCGGGAGAGCGGGTGAGCAGTTCTTC.

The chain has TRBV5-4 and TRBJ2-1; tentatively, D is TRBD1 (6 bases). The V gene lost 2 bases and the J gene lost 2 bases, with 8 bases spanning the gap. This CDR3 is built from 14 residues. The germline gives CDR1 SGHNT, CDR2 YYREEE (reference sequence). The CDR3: CASSFRQAYNEQFF. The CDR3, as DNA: TGTGCCAGCAGCTTTAGACAGGCCTACAATGAGCAGTTCTTC. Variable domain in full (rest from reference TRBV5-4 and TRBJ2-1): ETGVTQSPTHLIKTRGQQVTLRCSSQSGHNTVSWYQQALGQGPQFIFQYYREEENGRGNFPPRFSGLQFPNYSSELNVNALELDDSALYLCASSFRQAYNEQFFGPGTRLTVL.

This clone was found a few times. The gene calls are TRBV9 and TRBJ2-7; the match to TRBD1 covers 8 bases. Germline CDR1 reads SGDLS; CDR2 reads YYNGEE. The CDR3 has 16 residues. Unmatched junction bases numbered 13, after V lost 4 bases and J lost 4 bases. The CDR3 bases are TGTGCCAGCAGCAGGGAACAGGGGGTCAGGGGATACGAGCAGTACTTC. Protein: CASSREQGVRGYEQYF.

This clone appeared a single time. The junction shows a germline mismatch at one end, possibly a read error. CDR3 sequence: CASSRTGVKTEAFF. CDR3 in DNA: TGTGCCAGCAGTCGGACAGGGGTGAAGACTGAAGCTTTCTTT. This sequence joins TRBV27 and TRBJ1-1; TRBD1 matches at 9 bases. Germline V gives CDR1 MNHEY, CDR2 SMNVEV (reference sequence). The CDR3 runs to 14 residues.

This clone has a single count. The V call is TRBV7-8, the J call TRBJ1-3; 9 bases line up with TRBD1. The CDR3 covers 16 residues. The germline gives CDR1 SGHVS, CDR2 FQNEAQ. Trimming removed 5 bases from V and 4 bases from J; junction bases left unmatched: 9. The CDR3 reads CASSPTGGLGGNTIYF. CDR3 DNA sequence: TGTGCCAGCAGCCCCACAGGGGGCTTGGGGGGAAACACCATATATTTT.

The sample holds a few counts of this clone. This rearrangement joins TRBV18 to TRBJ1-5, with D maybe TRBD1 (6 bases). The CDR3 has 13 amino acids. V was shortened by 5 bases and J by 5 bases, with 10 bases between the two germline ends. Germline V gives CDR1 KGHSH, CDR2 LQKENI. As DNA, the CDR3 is TGTGCCAGCTCATGGAAGGGGGATCAGCCCCAGCATTTT. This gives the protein CASSWKGDQPQHF.

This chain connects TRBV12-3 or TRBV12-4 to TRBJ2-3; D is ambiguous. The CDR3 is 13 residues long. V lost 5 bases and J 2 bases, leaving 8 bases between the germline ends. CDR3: CASSHGATDTQYF. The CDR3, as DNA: TGTGCCAGCAGTCACGGAGCCACAGATACGCAGTATTTT.

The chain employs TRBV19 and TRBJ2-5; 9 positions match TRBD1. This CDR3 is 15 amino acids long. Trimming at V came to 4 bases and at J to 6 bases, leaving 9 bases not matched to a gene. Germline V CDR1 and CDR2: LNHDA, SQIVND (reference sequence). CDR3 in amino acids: CASSTTDRGEKTQYF. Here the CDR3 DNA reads TGTGCCAGTAGTACCACGGACAGGGGTGAAAAGACCCAGTACTTC.

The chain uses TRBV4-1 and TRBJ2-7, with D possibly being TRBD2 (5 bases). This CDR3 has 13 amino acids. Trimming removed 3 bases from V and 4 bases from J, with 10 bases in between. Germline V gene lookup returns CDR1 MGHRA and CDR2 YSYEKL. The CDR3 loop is CASSQGAGYEQYF. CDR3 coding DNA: TGCGCCAGCAGCCAGGGAGCCGGGTACGAGCAGTACTTC.

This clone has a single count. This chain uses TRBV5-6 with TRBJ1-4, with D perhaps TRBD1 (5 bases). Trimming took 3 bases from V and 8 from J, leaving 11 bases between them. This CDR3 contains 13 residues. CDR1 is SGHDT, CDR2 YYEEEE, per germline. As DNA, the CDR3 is TGTGCCAGCAGCTGGGGCAGGGTGGAAAAACTGTTTTTT. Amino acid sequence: CASSWGRVEKLFF.

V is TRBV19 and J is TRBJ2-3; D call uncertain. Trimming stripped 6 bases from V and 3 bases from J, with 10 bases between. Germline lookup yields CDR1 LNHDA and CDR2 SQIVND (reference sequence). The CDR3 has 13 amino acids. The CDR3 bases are TGTGCCAGTAGCGTCACGGGTACAGATACGCAGTATTTT. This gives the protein CASSVTGTDTQYF. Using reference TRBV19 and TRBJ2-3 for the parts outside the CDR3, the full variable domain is DGGITQSPKYLFRKEGQNVTLSCEQNLNHDAMYWYRQDPGQGLRLIYYSQIVNDFQKGDIAEGYSVSREKKESFPLTVTSAQKNPTAFYLCASSVTGTDTQYFGPGTRLTVL.

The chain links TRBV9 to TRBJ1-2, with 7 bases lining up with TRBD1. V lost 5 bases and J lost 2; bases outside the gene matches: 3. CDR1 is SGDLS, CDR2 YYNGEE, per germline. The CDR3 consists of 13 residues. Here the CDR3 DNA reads TGTGCCAGCAGTACGGGACAGAACTATGGCTACACCTTC. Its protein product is CASSTGQNYGYTF.

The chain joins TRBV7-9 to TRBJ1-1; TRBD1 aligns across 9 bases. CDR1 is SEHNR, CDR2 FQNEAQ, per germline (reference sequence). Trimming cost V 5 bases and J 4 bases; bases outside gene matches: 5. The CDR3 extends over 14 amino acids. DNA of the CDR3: TGTGCCAGCAGCCCCCGGACAGGGGCCACTGAAGCTTTCTTT. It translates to CASSPRTGATEAFF.

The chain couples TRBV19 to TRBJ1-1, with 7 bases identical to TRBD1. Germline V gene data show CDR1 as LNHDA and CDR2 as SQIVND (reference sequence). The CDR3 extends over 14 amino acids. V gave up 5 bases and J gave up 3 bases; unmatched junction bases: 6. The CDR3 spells CASSLTGVDTEAFF. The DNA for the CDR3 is TGTGCCAGTAGTCTTACAGGGGTAGACACTGAAGCTTTCTTT.